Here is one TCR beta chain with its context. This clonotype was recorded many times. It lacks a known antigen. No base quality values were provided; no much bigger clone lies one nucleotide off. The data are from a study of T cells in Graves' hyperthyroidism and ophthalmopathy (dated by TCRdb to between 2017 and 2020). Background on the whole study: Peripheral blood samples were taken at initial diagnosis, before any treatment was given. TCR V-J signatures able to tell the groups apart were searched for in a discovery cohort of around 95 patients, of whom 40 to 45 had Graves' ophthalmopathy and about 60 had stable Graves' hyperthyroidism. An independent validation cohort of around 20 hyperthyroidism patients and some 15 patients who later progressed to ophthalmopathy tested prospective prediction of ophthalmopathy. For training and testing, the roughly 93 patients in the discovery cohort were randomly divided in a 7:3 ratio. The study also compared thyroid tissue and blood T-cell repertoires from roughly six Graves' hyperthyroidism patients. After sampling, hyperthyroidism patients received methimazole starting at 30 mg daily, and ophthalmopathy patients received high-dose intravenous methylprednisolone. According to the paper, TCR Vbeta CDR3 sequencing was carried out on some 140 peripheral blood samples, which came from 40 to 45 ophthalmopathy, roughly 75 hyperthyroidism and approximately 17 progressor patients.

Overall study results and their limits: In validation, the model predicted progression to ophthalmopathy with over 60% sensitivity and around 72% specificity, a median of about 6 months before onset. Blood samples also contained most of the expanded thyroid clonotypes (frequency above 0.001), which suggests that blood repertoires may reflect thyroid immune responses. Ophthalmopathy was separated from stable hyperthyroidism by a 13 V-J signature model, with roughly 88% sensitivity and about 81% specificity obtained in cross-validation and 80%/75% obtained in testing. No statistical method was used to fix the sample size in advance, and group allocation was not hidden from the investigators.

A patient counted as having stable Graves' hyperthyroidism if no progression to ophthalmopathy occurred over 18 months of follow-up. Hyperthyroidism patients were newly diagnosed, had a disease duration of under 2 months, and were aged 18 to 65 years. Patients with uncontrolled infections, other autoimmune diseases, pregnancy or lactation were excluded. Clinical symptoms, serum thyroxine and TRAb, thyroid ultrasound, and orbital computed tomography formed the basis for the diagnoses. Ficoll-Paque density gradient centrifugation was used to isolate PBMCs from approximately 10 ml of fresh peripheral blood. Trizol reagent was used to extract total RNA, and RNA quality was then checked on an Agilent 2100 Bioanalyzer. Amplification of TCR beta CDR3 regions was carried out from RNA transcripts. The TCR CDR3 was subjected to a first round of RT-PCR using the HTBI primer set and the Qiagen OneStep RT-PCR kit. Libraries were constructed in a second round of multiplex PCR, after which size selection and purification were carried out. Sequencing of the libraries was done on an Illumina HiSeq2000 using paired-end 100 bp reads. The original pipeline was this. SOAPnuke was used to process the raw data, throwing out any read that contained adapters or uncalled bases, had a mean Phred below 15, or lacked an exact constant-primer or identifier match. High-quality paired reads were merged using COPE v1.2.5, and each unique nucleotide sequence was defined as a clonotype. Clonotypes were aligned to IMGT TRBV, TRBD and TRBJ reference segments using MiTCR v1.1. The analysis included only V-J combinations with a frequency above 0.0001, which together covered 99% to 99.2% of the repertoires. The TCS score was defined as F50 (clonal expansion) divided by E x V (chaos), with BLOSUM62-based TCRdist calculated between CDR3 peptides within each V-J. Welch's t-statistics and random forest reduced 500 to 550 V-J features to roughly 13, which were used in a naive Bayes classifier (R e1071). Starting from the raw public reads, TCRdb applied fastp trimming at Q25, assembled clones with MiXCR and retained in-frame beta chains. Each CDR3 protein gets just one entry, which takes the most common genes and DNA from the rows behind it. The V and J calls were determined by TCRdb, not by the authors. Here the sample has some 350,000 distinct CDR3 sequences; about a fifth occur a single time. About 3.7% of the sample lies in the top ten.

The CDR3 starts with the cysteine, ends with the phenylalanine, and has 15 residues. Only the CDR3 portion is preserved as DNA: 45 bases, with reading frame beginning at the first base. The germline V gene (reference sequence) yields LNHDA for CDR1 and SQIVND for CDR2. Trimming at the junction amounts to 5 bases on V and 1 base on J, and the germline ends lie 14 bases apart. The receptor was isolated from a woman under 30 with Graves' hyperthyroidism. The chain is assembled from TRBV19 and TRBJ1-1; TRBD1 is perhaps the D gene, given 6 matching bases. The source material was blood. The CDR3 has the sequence CASSVTGRWNTEAFF. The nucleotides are TGTGCCAGTAGTGTCACAGGGAGATGGAACACTGAAGCTTTCTTT.